A selection of T cell receptor beta chains follows, all from one sample in a study of blood T cell repertoires in COVID-19. Profiling relied on immunoSEQ multiplex PCR, and the TCRdb table lists in-frame clones only, not all of them. Of 40,000 to 45,000 clones in the sample, roughly nine tenths were seen once. Sequenced material: peripheral blood. Receptors originate from a man aged 45 to 65 with active COVID-19. CDR3s include the opening cysteine and the closing phenylalanine or tryptophan. A D gene is named only where the DNA matches it firmly. Part of the rows lack a size; the others show once, few, many or a class for expanded clones.

clone_size	v_call	j_call	d_call	cdr3_aa	cdr3_nt
.	TRBV27	TRBJ1-5	.	CASSLGRAEPQHF	TGTGCCAGCAGTTTAGGCAGGGCTGAGCCCCAGCATTTT
.	TRBV3-1/TRBV3-2	TRBJ2-1	TRBD2	CASSQDSSSGRGLYNEQFF	TGTGCCAGCAGCCAAGATTCGTCTAGCGGGAGGGGATTGTACAATGAGCAGTTCTTC
.	TRBV5-1	TRBJ2-1	.	CASSSGDGNEQFF	TGCGCCAGCAGCTCGGGAGACGGGAATGAGCAGTTCTTC
once	TRBV30	TRBJ2-5	TRBD2	CAWTSGKGTQYF	TGTGCCTGGACTAGCGGGAAGGGGACCCAGTACTTC
once	TRBV5-1	TRBJ2-1	TRBD2	CASETSGDGYNEQFF	TGCGCCAGCGAAACTAGCGGGGACGGGTACAATGAGCAGTTCTTC
.	TRBV3-1/TRBV3-2	TRBJ2-5	.	CASRDQAGPLETQYF	TGTGCCAGCAGGGATCAAGCGGGCCCTCTTGAGACCCAGTACTTC
.	TRBV9	TRBJ2-5	TRBD2	CASSAQGLAGAETQYF	TGTGCCAGCAGCGCCCAGGGACTAGCGGGAGCAGAGACCCAGTACTTC
.	TRBV6-5	TRBJ2-2	TRBD1	CASRGQGNTGELFF	TGTGCCAGCAGAGGACAGGGGAACACCGGGGAGCTGTTTTTT
.	TRBV6-6	TRBJ1-1	TRBD1	CASSYGLRDRAFF	TGTGCCAGCAGTTACGGTCTCCGGGACAGAGCTTTCTTT
.	TRBV6-1	TRBJ1-2	.	CASSERPNPGLIYGYTF	TGTGCCAGCAGTGAACGACCGAATCCAGGACTGATCTATGGCTACACCTTC
.	TRBV9	TRBJ2-1	.	CASSVEFLSSYNEQFF	TGTGCCAGCAGCGTAGAGTTCCTCAGCTCCTACAATGAGCAGTTCTTC
.	TRBV2	TRBJ2-4	.	CASSETLASWNIQYF	TGTGCCAGCAGTGAAACGCTAGCTTCTTGGAACATTCAGTACTTC
.	TRBV19	TRBJ1-1	.	CASRLIQGYTEAFF	TGTGCCAGTAGGCTAATCCAGGGGTACACTGAAGCTTTCTTT
.	TRBV11-3	TRBJ2-1	TRBD1	CASSRDRDSNNEQFF	TGTGCCAGCAGCCGAGACCGGGACAGTAACAATGAGCAGTTCTTC
.	TRBV5-1	TRBJ2-3	.	CASSPRGVGSGGTDTQYF	TGCGCCAGCAGCCCAAGAGGTGTCGGGAGTGGGGGCACAGATACGCAGTATTTT
.	TRBV29-1	TRBJ1-4	.	CSARGRYEKLFF	TGCAGCGCTAGGGGGAGATATGAAAAACTGTTTTTT
.	TRBV5-1	TRBJ2-1	TRBD2	CASYTTSGTYNEQFF	TGCGCCAGCTATACTACCAGCGGGACCTACAATGAGCAGTTCTTC
.	TRBV5-6	TRBJ2-6	TRBD2	CASSLWTSLPYAGANVLTF	TGTGCCAGCAGCTTATGGACTAGCCTCCCTTACGCTGGGGCCAACGTCCTGACTTTC
.	TRBV28	TRBJ1-5	.	CASSLGGVWGQGSLEQPQHF	TGTGCCAGCAGTTTAGGAGGTGTGTGGGGACAAGGCAGTTTAGAACAGCCCCAGCATTTT
.	TRBV6-6	TRBJ2-5	TRBD2	CASSYSSGRGQETQYF	TGTGCCAGCAGTTACTCCTCAGGGAGGGGCCAAGAGACCCAGTACTTC
once	TRBV6-5	TRBJ2-3	.	CASLQEGGSDTQYF	TGTGCCAGCCTACAGGAGGGTGGTTCAGATACGCAGTATTTT
.	TRBV5-4	TRBJ2-1	.	CASSPDRLGEQFF	TGTGCCAGCAGCCCCGACAGGCTGGGTGAGCAGTTCTTC
once	TRBV18	TRBJ1-6	TRBD1	CASSPLDRGDSPLHF	TGTGCCAGCTCACCTCTGGACAGGGGGGATTCACCCCTCCACTTT
.	TRBV27	TRBJ1-1	TRBD1	CASSLLGQPRGAFF	TGTGCCAGCAGTTTACTGGGACAGCCTCGGGGAGCTTTCTTT
.	TRBV5-1	TRBJ1-1	TRBD1	CASSLERGLKNTEAFF	TGCGCCAGCAGCTTGGAGAGGGGGCTGAAGAACACTGAAGCTTTCTTT
.	TRBV18	TRBJ2-2	.	CASSPPSSGSRTGELFF	TGTGCCAGCTCACCACCCTCGTCCGGGTCTCGCACCGGGGAGCTGTTTTTT
.	TRBV24-1	TRBJ2-7	.	CATRNVEQELSYEQYF	TGTGCCACCAGAAACGTCGAACAGGAGCTCTCCTACGAGCAGTACTTC
once	TRBV3-1/TRBV3-2	TRBJ2-1	TRBD1	CASSQPGQSYNEQFF	TGTGCCAGCAGCCAGCCGGGACAGTCCTACAATGAGCAGTTCTTC
.	TRBV27	TRBJ2-1	TRBD2	CASSLSLAGDNEQFF	TGTGCCAGCAGTTTATCACTAGCGGGGGACAATGAGCAGTTCTTC
.	TRBV4-1	TRBJ1-2	TRBD1	CASSQTPTGDYGYTF	TGCGCCAGCAGCCAGACCCCTACAGGGGACTATGGCTACACCTTC
once	TRBV7-9	TRBJ2-2	TRBD2	CASSSGLAANTGELFF	TGTGCCAGCAGCTCAGGACTAGCGGCTAACACCGGGGAGCTGTTTTTT
.	TRBV27	TRBJ2-7	TRBD1	CASSDRGPRDEQYF	TGTGCCAGCAGTGACAGGGGACCTCGGGACGAGCAGTACTTC
.	TRBV10-3	TRBJ2-3	.	CAIRTTSKSTDTQYF	TGTGCCATCAGGACGACATCTAAGTCCACAGATACGCAGTATTTT
few	TRBV9	TRBJ2-5	TRBD2	CASSLGTSGRRLGETQYF	TGTGCCAGCAGCCTCGGGACTAGCGGGAGGAGGCTGGGCGAGACCCAGTACTTC
.	TRBV5-6	TRBJ1-5	.	CASSTRLGSLNQPQHF	TGTGCCAGCAGCACCCGACTGGGTTCCCTCAATCAGCCCCAGCATTTT
.	TRBV4-1	TRBJ1-3	.	CASSQARQISGNTIYF	TGCGCCAGCAGCCAAGCCCGTCAGATCTCTGGAAACACCATATATTTT
.	TRBV5-1	TRBJ1-3	.	CASSPSGPTTGSGNTIYF	TGCGCCAGCAGCCCCTCCGGCCCAACAACAGGCAGCGGAAACACCATATATTTT
.	TRBV30	TRBJ2-1	.	CAWRRMVASGEQFF	TGTGCCTGGAGGCGGATGGTGGCCTCTGGTGAGCAGTTCTTC
.	TRBV5-1	TRBJ2-2	TRBD1	CASSQSGTGVAGELFF	TGCGCCAGCAGCCAGTCCGGGACAGGGGTGGCCGGGGAGCTGTTTTTT
once	TRBV21-1	TRBJ2-7	.	CASSKVGTGSYEQYF	.
.	TRBV29-1	TRBJ2-5	.	CSVVKQGTQETQYF	TGCAGCGTTGTAAAACAGGGTACGCAAGAGACCCAGTACTTC
.	TRBV2	TRBJ2-3	TRBD2	CASTGGRIDTQYF	TGTGCCAGCACTGGCGGGAGGATAGATACGCAGTATTTT
.	TRBV11-2	TRBJ2-1	TRBD1	CASSPTGTGQFF	TGTGCCAGCAGTCCAACCGGGACAGGACAGTTCTTC
few	TRBV7-6	TRBJ2-6	.	CASSMGHDAGANVLTF	TGTGCCAGCAGCATGGGACATGACGCTGGGGCCAACGTCCTGACTTTC
.	TRBV27	TRBJ1-4	.	CASSPRGMPDEKLFF	TGTGCCAGCAGTCCCCGGGGGATGCCGGATGAAAAACTGTTTTTT
once	TRBV6-5	TRBJ1-2	.	CASSTRESGYGYTF	TGTGCCAGCAGTACGCGTGAGAGTGGCTATGGCTACACCTTC
.	TRBV30	TRBJ1-1	.	CAWSGQLNTEAFF	TGTGCCTGGAGTGGACAGCTGAACACTGAAGCTTTCTTT
.	TRBV12-3/TRBV12-4	TRBJ1-1	.	CASSHRENTEAFF	TGTGCCAGCAGCCACAGGGAGAACACTGAAGCTTTCTTT
once	TRBV18	TRBJ2-3	TRBD2	CASSPTTSGSTDTQYF	TGTGCCAGCTCACCGACGACTAGCGGGAGCACAGATACGCAGTATTTT
.	TRBV10-3	TRBJ1-1	.	CAIKQGENTEAFF	TGTGCCATTAAACAGGGAGAGAACACTGAAGCTTTCTTT
few	TRBV6-5	TRBJ2-3	TRBD1	CASSYSTGGADTQYF	TGTGCCAGCAGTTACTCGACAGGGGGGGCAGATACGCAGTATTTT
.	TRBV12-5	TRBJ2-1	.	CASGLAGTEQFF	TGTGCTAGTGGTTTGGCCGGGACAGAGCAGTTCTTC
.	TRBV9	TRBJ2-3	TRBD2	CASSAGGRGQDTQYF	TGTGCCAGCAGCGCGGGAGGAAGAGGGCAAGATACGCAGTATTTT
.	TRBV29-1	TRBJ1-1	.	CSVDVGGWAEAFF	TGCAGCGTTGATGTGGGGGGTTGGGCTGAAGCTTTCTTT
.	TRBV28	TRBJ1-1	.	CASSFPGNTEAFF	TGTGCCAGCAGTTTTCCGGGGAACACTGAAGCTTTCTTT
.	TRBV7-9	TRBJ2-7	TRBD2	CASSLASGGREQYF	TGTGCCAGCAGCTTAGCAAGCGGGGGTCGCGAGCAGTACTTC
.	TRBV28	TRBJ2-3	.	CASSSNQGPSTDTQYF	TGTGCCAGCAGTTCGAACCAGGGGCCTAGCACAGATACGCAGTATTTT
.	TRBV6-5	TRBJ1-2	.	CASSPAGYGYTF	TGTGCCAGCAGTCCAGCAGGCTATGGCTACACCTTC
.	TRBV3-1/TRBV3-2	TRBJ2-1	TRBD2	CASSQDPARLAGRNEQFF	TGTGCCAGCAGCCAAGATCCTGCACGACTAGCGGGGCGCAATGAGCAGTTCTTC
.	TRBV14	TRBJ2-7	TRBD1	CASSQRGTGNPEQYF	TGTGCCAGCAGCCAAAGGGGGACAGGGAATCCTGAGCAGTACTTC